This T cell receptor beta chain was recorded in a study of radiation and T cells in renal cell carcinoma. Background on the study: Nephrectomy followed 15 Gy stereotactic body radiation by 4 weeks.

TCRdb's table, derived via immunoSEQ multiplex PCR, lists solely in-frame clones and lacks some. The sample includes roughly 100,000 clones, approximately 86% seen only once; the top ten take approximately 7.9%. In the case of this clone: The antigen is not known.

The CDR3 has 17 amino acids. Trimming took 0 bases from V and 9 from J; bases not matched to a gene: 14. Germline CDR1 is SGHRS and CDR2 is YFSETQ. Time point here: baseline pretreatment blood. Treatment specified: 15 Gy SBRT to primary tumor, nephrectomy 4 weeks later. Radiation-treated patients gave blood at baseline, week 2 and week 4. Study-level points and caveats: Baseline intratumoral clonotype presence is unknown without pretreatment biopsies. From baseline, blood top tumor clonotypes peaked at 2 weeks post-radiation.

The chain carries TRBV5-1 and TRBJ2-1; 8 nucleotides line up with TRBD1. The TCR comes from a man in his fifties or sixties with renal cell carcinoma. The source material was blood, sampled from a patient whose treatment included radiotherapy and nephrectomy. CDR3 protein: CASSLGSLLAGGSEQFF. CDR3 DNA: TGCGCCAGCAGCTTGGGGAGTCTTTTGGCAGGGGGCAGTGAGCAGTTCTTC.